This T cell receptor beta chain comes out of a study of cytomegalovirus exposure and HLA in healthy donors. Regarding the study as a whole: Most TCRs appeared rarely, but some public TCRs recurred in many donors. The finding came from a later analysis; first-cohort TCR clusters tended to co-occur in the roughly 110 validation repertoires.

Looked up from germline, CDR1 is MGHRA and CDR2 is YSYEKL. Trimming stripped 4 bases from V and 5 bases from J, with 7 bases between. CDR3 size: 12 residues. Sequenced by immunoSEQ multiplex PCR; TCRdb stores in-frame clones only, minus some. The sample has over 120,000 clones, approximately 92% seen once; the top ten hold approximately 9.2%. A note on this clone: As yet, its antigen is unknown.

The specimen was PBMCs. The TCR originated in a woman aged 18-29 years in good health and CMV-seropositive. The chain links TRBV4-1 to TRBJ2-3; D call uncertain. CDR3 sequence reads: CASSPRIDTQYF. The CDR3 nucleotides read TGCGCCAGCAGCCCGAGGATAGATACGCAGTATTTT.